This T cell receptor (beta chain) originates from a study of spatial heterogeneity in lung cancer. Overall study: Detected beta-chain sequences consistently exceeded alpha-chain sequences. Study-level results: Coverage of tumor T cells, an estimated figure, was 6% to 7% for alpha and around 12% for beta chains. Intratumoral expanded alpha and beta TCR counts were found to track tumor mutation counts.

Carried by each TCR cDNA molecule was a unique molecular identifier. One entry per CDR3 protein, called by TCRdb with MiXCR from the 5' RACE reads. The sample lists 20,000 to 25,000 distinct CDR3 sequences; roughly 9% were seen once. Deletions cut 7 bases from V and 0 bases from J, with 22 bases between. The CDR3 has 16 amino acids. Germline CDR1 reads DFQATT; CDR2 reads SNEGSKA (reference sequence). Regarding time point: sample taken at primary tumor resection. Tumor, nontumor lung or frozen PBMC supplied whole RNA that was sequenced unsorted. For this clonotype: Its antigen is still unknown.

The sequence came from a male donor with early-stage non-small cell lung cancer. The source was lung tumor tissue, collected at surgery. The rearrangement uses TRBV20-1 and TRBJ2-7, with D perhaps being TRBD1 or TRBD2 (5 bases each). DNA of the CDR3: TGCAGTGTGGGGGTAGATGGTAGCAAGGCCTCCTACGAGCAGTACTTC. Translated, it gives CSVGVDGSKASYEQYF.